This T cell receptor beta chain was identified during a study of shared clonotypes between healthy human individuals. Study observations and caveats: Clonotype sharing among donors was expected to depend on sequencing depth.

Germline assignment: CDR1 SEHNR and CDR2 FQNEAQ (reference sequence). This CDR3 is built from 17 residues. V trimming: 0 bases; J trimming: 9 bases; junction bases outside the gene matches: 9. In regard to this clone: What it binds is unknown.

Clones were read by immunoSEQ multiplex PCR, and TCRdb kept only the in-frame ones, dropping some. The table shows nearly 1 million clones, with around 80% occurring only once. The source is a man aged 18 to 29 in good health. Input material: memory CD4+ T cells sorted from blood. The subset here: CD45RA-negative fraction. The rearrangement links TRBV7-9 to TRBJ1-6; 9 nucleotides match TRBD1. This CDR3 reads CASSLALIRDRASPLHF. CDR3 coding DNA: TGTGCCAGCAGCTTAGCGCTAATTCGGGACAGGGCTTCACCCCTCCACTTT.